Below, one T cell receptor (beta chain) is given with its context. Using immunoSEQ multiplex PCR, the repertoire was profiled, and TCRdb retains in-frame clones only, with some absent. The top ten clones hold 0.6% to 1% of a sample with around 210,000 clones, approximately 87% of them seen once. The sample comes from a study of blood T cell repertoires in COVID-19. The source of this sequence is a woman in her 70s with acute or convalescent COVID-19. The sample comprised peripheral blood.

The CDR3 DNA is TGTGCCAGCTCACCACCGGCAGGCCTAAATTCACCCCTCCACTTT. As protein: CASSPPAGLNSPLHF. The genes are TRBV18 and TRBJ1-6, with D unresolved. Germline assignment: CDR1 KGHSH and CDR2 LQKENI. This CDR3 comprises 15 residues. V lost 0 bases and J lost 7, with 10 bases in between.